This TCR beta chain emerged from a study of shared clonotypes between healthy human individuals. Turning to this clone: What it binds is not known.

The CDR3 extends over 15 amino acids. Germline CDR1 is SGHTA and CDR2 is FQGTGA. V was shortened by 1 base and J by 5 bases, with 11 bases between the two germline ends. Study-level results: There were few donors, and this limited the genetic and exposure-history diversity represented.

Profiling relied on immunoSEQ multiplex PCR, and the TCRdb table lists in-frame clones only, not all of them. This repertoire shows about 2.3 million clones, around 90% found once; its top ten account for around 0.35%. The chain has TRBV7-3 and TRBJ2-2; D uncertain. The source of this sequence is a man between 18 and 29 years old in good health. Some clones in this sample may be carry-over from other donors' samples. The sequenced sample consisted of naive CD4+ T cells from PBMCs. Specified subset: CD45RA+ positively selected. The CDR3 nucleotides are TGTGCCAGCAGCTTAAACGGCAGACGAACCGGGGAGCTGTTTTTT. The encoded protein is CASSLNGRRTGELFF.